Following are 8 T cell receptor beta chains from one sample sequenced in a study of regulatory T cells in long-lasting Graves disease (TCRdb year 2021). Library preparation used multiplex PCR. Sequencing used an Illumina HiSeq 4000. CDR3 regions were amplified by Arm-PCR with iRepertoire HTBI primers to construct TCR beta libraries. In-frame beta chains were kept once TCRdb had trimmed the public reads at Q25 with fastp and called clones with MiXCR. Rows are unified per CDR3 protein, each entry keeping the most common DNA and genes. This sample has around 460,000 distinct CDR3 sequences in its table, and 20% to 25% of those were observed once. Clones ranked in the top ten supply 10% to 15% of the sample. Taken with the paper, the label for time point translates to: persistent/refractory GD, antithyroid drugs over 5 years with positive TRAb. RNA was extracted from PBMCs in TRIzol for both TCR sequencing and RNA sequencing.

The material was peripheral blood mononuclear cells (PBMCs), obtained when the disease was refractory, from a patient treated with antithyroid drugs. The receptors were gathered from a female donor with Graves disease.

The chain carries TRBV15 and TRBJ2-7; D perhaps matches TRBD2 (6 bases). This CDR3 is 13 amino acids long. The V gene's germline CDR1 is LNHNV and CDR2 YYDKDF (reference sequence). Deletions cut 8 bases from V and 5 bases from J, with 16 bases between. CDR3 in amino acids: CATPRGGIHEQYF. The CDR3 DNA reads TGTGCCACCCCCCGGGGAGGCATCCACGAGCAGTACTTC.

This clonotype was seen repeatedly, ten times or more. CDR3 loop: CASSFRFQETQYF. The DNA of the CDR3 is TGTGCCAGCAGCTTCAGATTCCAAGAGACCCAGTACTTC. The gene calls are TRBV11-1 and TRBJ2-5; D unresolved. The CDR3 is 13 residues long. V was shortened by 3 bases and J by 1 base, with 6 bases between the two germline ends. From germline, CDR1 is SGHAT and CDR2 FQDESV (reference sequence).

The gene calls are TRBV7-9 and TRBJ2-7; TRBD1 matches at 8 bases. The CDR3 contains 14 residues. CDR1 and CDR2 from the germline V gene are SEHNR and FQNEAQ (reference sequence). Trimming cost V 4 bases and J 2 bases; bases outside gene matches: 4. In nucleotides, the CDR3 is TGTGCCAGCAGCTCGGGACAGGTTACCTACGAGCAGTACTTC. Residues: CASSSGQVTYEQYF.

This clonotype was picked up many times. V usage is TRBV11-2 and J usage is TRBJ1-3; D call uncertain. The CDR3 loop spans 15 amino acids. Germline CDR1 reads SGHAT; CDR2 reads FQNNGV. Trimming shortened V by 2 bases and J by 0 bases, and 8 bases separated the two germline ends. The CDR3 is CASSLQHFSGNTIYF. The CDR3, as DNA: TGTGCCAGCAGCTTACAGCATTTCTCTGGAAACACCATATATTTT. Filled out from reference TRBV11-2 and TRBJ1-3, the complete variable domain reads EAGVAQSPRYKIIEKRQSVAFWCNPISGHATLYWYQQILGQGPKLLIQFQNNGVVDDSQLPKDRFSAERLKGVDSTLKIQPAKLEDSAVYLCASSLQHFSGNTIYFGEGSWLTVV.

At least ten counts were recorded for this clonotype. The CDR3 spells CASNRNSRGVMNTEAFF. Here the CDR3 DNA reads TGTGCCAGCAATCGAAATTCTCGGGGGGTAATGAACACTGAAGCTTTCTTT. The gene calls are TRBV28 and TRBJ1-1; D might be TRBD1 (5 bases). V dropped 7 bases and J dropped 0 bases, with 21 bases sitting between them. The CDR3 contains 17 residues. The germline gives CDR1 MDHEN, CDR2 SYDVKM.

This clonotype has a count of ten or more. This sequence joins TRBV28 and TRBJ1-1; D not resolved. Germline V gives CDR1 MDHEN, CDR2 SYDVKM. V lost 9 bases, J lost 1 base, and 9 bases lay in between. There are 12 residues in the CDR3. The CDR3 DNA is TGTGCCAGTCACCGGGCGAACACTGAAGCTTTCTTT. Encoded protein: CASHRANTEAFF.

A word on this clonotype: This may stem from a read error, because a much larger clone lies one nucleotide away. The chain is built from TRBV30 and TRBJ1-1; 7 bases match TRBD1. Germline values: CDR1 GTSNPN, CDR2 SVGIG (reference sequence). The CDR3 consists of 13 residues. V trimming: 5 bases; J trimming: 2 bases; junction bases outside the gene matches: 5. The CDR3 loop reads CAWGGQPNTEAFF. The CDR3 DNA follows: TGTGCCTGGGGGGGACAGCCTAACACTGAAGCTTTCTTT.

This clonotype was seen repeatedly, ten times or more. This sequence joins TRBV6-5 and TRBJ2-7; 7 nucleotides match TRBD1. Germline CDR1 MNHEY, CDR2 SVGAGI. The CDR3 runs 15 residues. V shed 0 bases, J shed 5 bases, and the junction held 7 bases outside the gene matches. CDR3 region: CASSYSGTERDEQYF. The CDR3 nucleotides read TGTGCCAGCAGTTACTCCGGGACAGAGCGCGACGAGCAGTACTTC.